Listed here are 9 T cell receptor beta chains from one sample, sequenced in a study of OX40 agonist ivuxolimab in advanced cancers. Libraries were prepared by immunoSEQ multiplex PCR; TCRdb keeps only in-frame clonotypes and omits some of them. The data hold some 15,000 clones, with about 90% observed a single time. The sample here was CD4+ or CD8+ T cells sorted from blood, taken in a trial of the OX40 agonist ivuxolimab. The source is an adult with an advanced solid tumor such as melanoma, head and neck, liver or kidney cancer.

J is TRBJ1-1 and V is TRBV7-6; TRBD1 is a possible D gene (5 bases). Trimming removed 0 bases from V and 1 base from J, with 6 bases in between. Germline V gene lookup returns CDR1 SGHVS and CDR2 FNYEAQ. This CDR3 has 14 amino acids. The CDR3 region is CASSLAGENTEAFF. The CDR3 region has the DNA TGTGCCAGCAGCTTAGCAGGGGAGAACACTGAAGCTTTCTTT.

V is TRBV28 and J is TRBJ2-1; possible D gene TRBD2, 6 bases. V was pared by 8 bases and J by 8 bases, with 22 bases between. The length of the CDR3 is 15 residues. Germline lookup yields CDR1 MDHEN and CDR2 SYDVKM. CDR3 DNA sequence: TGTGCCAGCTTGAACCCGGCGGGATATAGGTATGAGCAGTTCTTC. Its protein is CASLNPAGYRYEQFF. Supplemented by reference TRBV28 and TRBJ2-1, the full variable domain reads DVKVTQSSRYLVKRTGEKVFLECVQDMDHENMFWYRQDPGLGLRLIYFSYDVKMKEKGDIPEGYSVSREKKERFSLILESASTNQTSMYLCASLNPAGYRYEQFFGPGTRLTVL.

The genes are TRBV11-2 and TRBJ1-6; no firm D call. The CDR3 runs 17 residues. The V end was cut by 5 bases, the J end by 9 bases, with 23 bases between. Germline-derived CDR1 and CDR2 are SGHAT and FQNNGV. The CDR3 is CASSQTPGEGLSSPLHF. CDR3 bases: TGTGCCAGCAGCCAAACCCCGGGAGAGGGTTTGAGTTCACCCCTCCACTTT.

The chain carries TRBV28 and TRBJ2-7; 8 bases map to TRBD2. The CDR3 totals 16 residues. After removal of 3 bases from V and 0 bases from J, the junction contained 7 bases not matched to a gene. Germline values: CDR1 MDHEN, CDR2 SYDVKM. The CDR3 DNA reads TGTGCCAGCAGTTTGGCAAGCGGGGGAAGCTCCTACGAGCAGTACTTC. Translating gives CASSLASGGSSYEQYF.

The chain uses TRBV14 and TRBJ1-2, with D possibly being TRBD1 (5 bases). The CDR3 sequence is 16 residues long. Trimming pared 0 bases from V and 4 bases from J, leaving 15 bases between. The V gene's germline CDR1 is SGHDN and CDR2 FVKESK. Written as DNA, the CDR3 is TGTGCCAGCAGCCAAGAAGGGGAAGGGACTAGCTATGGCTACACCTTC. This codes for CASSQEGEGTSYGYTF.

The chain combines TRBV7-6 with TRBJ2-7; TRBD2 matches at 8 bases. Looked up from germline, CDR1 is SGHVS and CDR2 is FNYEAQ. CDR3 length equals 16 residues. Trimming took 1 base from V and 0 from J; bases not matched to a gene: 5. The CDR3 sequence: CASSLVQAGASYEQYF. In DNA form, the CDR3 reads TGTGCCAGCAGCTTAGTTCAAGCGGGAGCCTCCTACGAGCAGTACTTC.

This chain links TRBV9 with TRBJ2-7; 11 bases are shared with TRBD2. The CDR3 consists of 14 residues. CDR1 is SGDLS, CDR2 YYNGEE, per germline. J gave up 2 bases and V 4 bases, and 2 bases lay outside the gene matches. The chain's CDR3 is CASSRSGRAYEQYF. CDR3 DNA: TGTGCCAGCAGCCGTAGCGGGAGGGCCTACGAGCAGTACTTC.

The chain recombines TRBV6-4 with TRBJ2-5; D is possibly TRBD1 (6 bases). The end of the DNA aligns better with TRBJ2-7, so the J call may be wrong. CDR1 is MRHNA and CDR2 is SNTAGT in the germline V gene. The CDR3 spans 14 residues. The CDR3 DNA is TGTGCCAGCAGCGAGAGGCAGGGGACGTACGAGCAGTACTTC. Translated, it gives CASSERQGTYEQYF.

This clone appeared a single time. This chain joins TRBV14 and TRBJ1-4, with D perhaps matching TRBD1 (6 bases). Trimming shortened V by 5 bases and J by 4 bases, and 14 bases separated the two germline ends. Germline loops: CDR1 SGHDN, CDR2 FVKESK. This CDR3 has 15 amino acids. The CDR3 nucleotides read TGTGCCAGCAGCTGGGGAGGACAGATTAATGAAAAACTGTTTTTT. It yields the protein CASSWGGQINEKLFF.